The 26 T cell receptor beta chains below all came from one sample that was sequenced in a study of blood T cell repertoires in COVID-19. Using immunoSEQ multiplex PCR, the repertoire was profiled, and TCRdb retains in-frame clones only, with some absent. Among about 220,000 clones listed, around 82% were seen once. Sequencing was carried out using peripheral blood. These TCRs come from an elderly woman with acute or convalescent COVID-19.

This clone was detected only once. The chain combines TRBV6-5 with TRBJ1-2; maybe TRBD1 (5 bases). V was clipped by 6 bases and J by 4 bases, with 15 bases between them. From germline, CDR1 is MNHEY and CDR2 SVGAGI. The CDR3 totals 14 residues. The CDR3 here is CASRKDNSFYGYTF. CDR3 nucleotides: TGTGCCAGCAGAAAGGACAACTCCTTCTATGGCTACACCTTC.

The CDR3 sequence: CASRPNPDRDQPQHF. In DNA form, the CDR3 reads TGTGCCAGCAGACCTAACCCGGACAGGGATCAGCCCCAGCATTTT. V is TRBV6-6 and J is TRBJ1-5; 8 bases line up with TRBD1. The CDR3 consists of 15 residues. CDR1 is MNHNY and CDR2 is SVGAGI in the germline V gene (reference sequence). The trim removed 6 bases at V and 5 bases at J, leaving 9 bases unmatched.

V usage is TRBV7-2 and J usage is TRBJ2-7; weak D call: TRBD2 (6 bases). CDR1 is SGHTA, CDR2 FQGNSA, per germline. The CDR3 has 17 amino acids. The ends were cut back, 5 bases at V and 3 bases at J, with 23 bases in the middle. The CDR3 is CASSLDLRASVSYEQYF. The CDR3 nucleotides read TGTGCCAGCAGCCTAGATCTGCGGGCTAGCGTGAGCTACGAGCAGTACTTC.

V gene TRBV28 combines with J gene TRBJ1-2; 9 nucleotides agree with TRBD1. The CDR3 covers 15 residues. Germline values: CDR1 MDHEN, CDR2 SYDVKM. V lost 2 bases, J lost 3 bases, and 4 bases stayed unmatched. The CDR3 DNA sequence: TGTGCCAGCAGTTTAGGAGGGACAGGGTACTATGGCTACACCTTC. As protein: CASSLGGTGYYGYTF.

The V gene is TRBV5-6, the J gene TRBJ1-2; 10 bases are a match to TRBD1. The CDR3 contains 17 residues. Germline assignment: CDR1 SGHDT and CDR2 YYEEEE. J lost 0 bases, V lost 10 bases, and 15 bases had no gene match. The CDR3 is CASRTSGGQGTNYGYTF. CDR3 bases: TGTGCCTCCCGTACTTCTGGGGGACAGGGGACTAACTATGGCTACACCTTC.

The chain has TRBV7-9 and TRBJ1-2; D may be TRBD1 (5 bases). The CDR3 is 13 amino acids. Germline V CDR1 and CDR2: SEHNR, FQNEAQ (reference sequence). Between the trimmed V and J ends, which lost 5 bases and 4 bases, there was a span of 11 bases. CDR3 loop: CASSPRTFYGYTF. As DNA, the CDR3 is TGTGCCAGCAGCCCGAGGACATTCTATGGCTACACCTTC.

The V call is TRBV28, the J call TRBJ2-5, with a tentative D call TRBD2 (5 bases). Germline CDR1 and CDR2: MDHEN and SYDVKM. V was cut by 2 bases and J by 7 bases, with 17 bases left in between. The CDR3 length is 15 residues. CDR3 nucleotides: TGTGCCAGCAGTTTAACCCCGGGGTTGACTCGGACCCAGTACTTC. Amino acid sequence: CASSLTPGLTRTQYF. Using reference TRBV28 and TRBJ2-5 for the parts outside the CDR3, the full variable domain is DVKVTQSSRYLVKRTGEKVFLECVQDMDHENMFWYRQDPGLGLRLIYFSYDVKMKEKGDIPEGYSVSREKKERFSLILESASTNQTSMYLCASSLTPGLTRTQYFGPGTRLLVL.

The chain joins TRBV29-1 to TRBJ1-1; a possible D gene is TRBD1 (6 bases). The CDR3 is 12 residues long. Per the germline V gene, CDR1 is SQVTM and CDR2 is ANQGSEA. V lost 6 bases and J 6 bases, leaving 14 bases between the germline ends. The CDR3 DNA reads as TGCAGCGTGACCAGGGGAGTCGCTGAAGCTTTCTTT. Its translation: CSVTRGVAEAFF.

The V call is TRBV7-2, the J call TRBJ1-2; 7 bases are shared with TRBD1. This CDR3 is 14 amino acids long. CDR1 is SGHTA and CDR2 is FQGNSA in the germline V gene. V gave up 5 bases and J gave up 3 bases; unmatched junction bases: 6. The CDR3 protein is CASSPQGGDYGYTF. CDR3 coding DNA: TGTGCCAGCAGCCCCCAGGGGGGCGACTATGGCTACACCTTC.

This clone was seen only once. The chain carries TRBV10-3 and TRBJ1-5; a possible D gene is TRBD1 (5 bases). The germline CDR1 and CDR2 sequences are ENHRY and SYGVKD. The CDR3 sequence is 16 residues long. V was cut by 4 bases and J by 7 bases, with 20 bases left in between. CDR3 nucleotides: TGTGCCATCAGTGCCGGCCAGGGCGGGGGAAGACAGCCCCAGCATTTT. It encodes CAISAGQGGGRQPQHF.

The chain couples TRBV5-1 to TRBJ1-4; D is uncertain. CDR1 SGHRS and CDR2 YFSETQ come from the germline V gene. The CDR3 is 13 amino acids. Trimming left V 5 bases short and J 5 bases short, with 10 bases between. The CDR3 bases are TGCGCCAGCAGGCCGACGGAGAATGAAAAACTGTTTTTT. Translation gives CASRPTENEKLFF.

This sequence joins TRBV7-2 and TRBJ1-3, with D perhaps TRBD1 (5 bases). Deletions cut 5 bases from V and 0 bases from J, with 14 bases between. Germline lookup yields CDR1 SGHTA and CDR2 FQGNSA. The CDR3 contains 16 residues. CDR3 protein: CASSPATGVSGNTIYF. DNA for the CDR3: TGTGCCAGCAGCCCCGCGACGGGGGTCTCTGGAAACACCATATATTTT.

The CDR3 loop is CASSRSSGNTIYF. CDR3 DNA: TGTGCCAGCAGCAGAAGCTCTGGAAACACCATATATTTT. This chain links TRBV28 with TRBJ1-3; D gene uncertain. This CDR3 is 13 amino acids long. Trimming shortened V by 6 bases and J by 0 bases, and 6 bases separated the two germline ends. Germline V gene sequence: CDR1 MDHEN, CDR2 SYDVKM. Drawing the rest from reference TRBV28 and TRBJ1-3, the complete variable domain is DVKVTQSSRYLVKRTGEKVFLECVQDMDHENMFWYRQDPGLGLRLIYFSYDVKMKEKGDIPEGYSVSREKKERFSLILESASTNQTSMYLCASSRSSGNTIYFGEGSWLTVV.

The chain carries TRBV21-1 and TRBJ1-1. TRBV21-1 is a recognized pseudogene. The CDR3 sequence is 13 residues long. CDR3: CATARQQNTEAFF. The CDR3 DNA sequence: TGTGCCACTGCGAGGCAGCAGAACACTGAAGCTTTCTTT.

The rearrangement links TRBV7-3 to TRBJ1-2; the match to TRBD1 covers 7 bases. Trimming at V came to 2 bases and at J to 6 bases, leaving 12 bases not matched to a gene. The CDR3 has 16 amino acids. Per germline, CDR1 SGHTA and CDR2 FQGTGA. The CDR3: CASSLSPWTGTDGYTF. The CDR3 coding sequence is TGTGCCAGCAGCTTATCTCCTTGGACAGGTACGGATGGCTACACCTTC.

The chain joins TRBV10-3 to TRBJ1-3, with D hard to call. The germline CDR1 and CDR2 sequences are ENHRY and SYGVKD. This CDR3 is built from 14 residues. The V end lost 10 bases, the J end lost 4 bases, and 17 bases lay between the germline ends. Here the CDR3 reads CATAYQEGGNTIYF. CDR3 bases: TGTGCCACCGCCTATCAGGAGGGCGGAAACACCATATATTTT.

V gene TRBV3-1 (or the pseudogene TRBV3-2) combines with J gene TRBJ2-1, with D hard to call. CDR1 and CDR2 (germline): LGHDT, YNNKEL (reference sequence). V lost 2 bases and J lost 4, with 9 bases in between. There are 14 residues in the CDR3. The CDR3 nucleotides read TGTGCCAGCAGCCAATCGACGGGTTACAATGAGCAGTTCTTC. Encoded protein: CASSQSTGYNEQFF.

The CDR3 DNA sequence: TGTGCCACCAGCAGAGATAGTCCCTTTGAGGGGGCCAACGTCCTGACTTTC. Amino acid sequence: CATSRDSPFEGANVLTF. The chain links TRBV15 to TRBJ2-6, with D uncertain. V was clipped by 0 bases and J by 4 bases, with 13 bases between them. Germline V gene lookup returns CDR1 LNHNV and CDR2 YYDKDF (reference sequence). The CDR3 loop spans 17 amino acids.

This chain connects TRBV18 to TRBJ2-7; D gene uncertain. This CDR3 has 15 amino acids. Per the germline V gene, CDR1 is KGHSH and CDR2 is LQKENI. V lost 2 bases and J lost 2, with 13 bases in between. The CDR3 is CASSPISAEAYEQYF. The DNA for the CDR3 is TGTGCCAGCTCACCAATTAGTGCCGAGGCCTACGAGCAGTACTTC.

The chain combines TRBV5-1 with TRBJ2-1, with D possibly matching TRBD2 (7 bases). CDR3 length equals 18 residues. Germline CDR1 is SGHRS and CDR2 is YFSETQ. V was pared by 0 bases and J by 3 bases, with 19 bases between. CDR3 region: CASSLGTGTGGLYNEQFF. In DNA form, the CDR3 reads TGCGCCAGCAGCTTGGGCACAGGGACGGGGGGCCTCTACAATGAGCAGTTCTTC.

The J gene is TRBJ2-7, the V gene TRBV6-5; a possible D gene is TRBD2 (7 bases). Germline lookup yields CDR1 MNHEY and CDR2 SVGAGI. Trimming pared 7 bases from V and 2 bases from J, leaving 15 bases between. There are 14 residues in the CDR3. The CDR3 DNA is TGTGCCAGCAAAGGGGGGGCAGGCCCCTACGAGCAGTACTTC. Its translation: CASKGGAGPYEQYF.

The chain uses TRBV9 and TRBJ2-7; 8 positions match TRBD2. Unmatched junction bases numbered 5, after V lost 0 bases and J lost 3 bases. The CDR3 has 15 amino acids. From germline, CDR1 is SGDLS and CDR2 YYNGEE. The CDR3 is CASSVGERGLYEQYF. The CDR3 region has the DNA TGTGCCAGCAGCGTAGGGGAGCGGGGGCTCTACGAGCAGTACTTC.

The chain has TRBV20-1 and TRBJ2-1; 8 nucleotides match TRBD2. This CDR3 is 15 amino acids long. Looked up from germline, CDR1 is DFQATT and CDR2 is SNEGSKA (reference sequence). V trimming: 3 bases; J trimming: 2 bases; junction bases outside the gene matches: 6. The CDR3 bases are TGCAGTGCTAGTAAGCGGGGGTTGCCCTACAATGAGCAGTTCTTC. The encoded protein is CSASKRGLPYNEQFF.

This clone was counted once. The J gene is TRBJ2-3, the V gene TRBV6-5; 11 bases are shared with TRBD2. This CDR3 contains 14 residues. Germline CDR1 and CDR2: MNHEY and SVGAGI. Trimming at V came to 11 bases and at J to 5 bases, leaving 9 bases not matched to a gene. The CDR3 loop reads CAGQVAGGRDTQYF. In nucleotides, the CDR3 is TGTGCCGGACAAGTAGCGGGGGGGCGAGATACGCAGTATTTT.

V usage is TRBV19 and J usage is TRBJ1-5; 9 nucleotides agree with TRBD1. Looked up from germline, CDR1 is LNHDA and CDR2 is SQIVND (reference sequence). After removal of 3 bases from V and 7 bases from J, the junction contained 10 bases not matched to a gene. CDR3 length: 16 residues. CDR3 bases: TGTGCCAGTAGTATTTCCGTTGGGACAGGGAACCAGCCCCAGCATTTT. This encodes CASSISVGTGNQPQHF.

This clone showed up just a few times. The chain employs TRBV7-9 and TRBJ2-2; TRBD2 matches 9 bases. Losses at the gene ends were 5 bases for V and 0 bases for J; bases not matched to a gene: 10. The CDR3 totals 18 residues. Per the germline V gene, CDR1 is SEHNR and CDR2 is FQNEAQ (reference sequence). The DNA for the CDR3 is TGTGCCAGCAGCCTGCCGACTAGCGGCACCACGAACACCGGGGAGCTGTTTTTT. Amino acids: CASSLPTSGTTNTGELFF.